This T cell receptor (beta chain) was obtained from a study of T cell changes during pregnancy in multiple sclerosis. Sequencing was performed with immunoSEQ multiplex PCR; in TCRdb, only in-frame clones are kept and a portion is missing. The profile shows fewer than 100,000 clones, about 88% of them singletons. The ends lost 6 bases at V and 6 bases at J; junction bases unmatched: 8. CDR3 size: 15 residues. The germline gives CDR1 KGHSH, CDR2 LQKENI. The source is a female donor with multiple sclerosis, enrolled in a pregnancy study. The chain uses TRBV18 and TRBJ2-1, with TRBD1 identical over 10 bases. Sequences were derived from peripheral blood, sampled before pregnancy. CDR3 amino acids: CASSPPGQGSNEQFF. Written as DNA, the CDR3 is TGTGCCAGCTCCCCGCCGGGACAGGGGTCCAATGAGCAGTTCTTC.